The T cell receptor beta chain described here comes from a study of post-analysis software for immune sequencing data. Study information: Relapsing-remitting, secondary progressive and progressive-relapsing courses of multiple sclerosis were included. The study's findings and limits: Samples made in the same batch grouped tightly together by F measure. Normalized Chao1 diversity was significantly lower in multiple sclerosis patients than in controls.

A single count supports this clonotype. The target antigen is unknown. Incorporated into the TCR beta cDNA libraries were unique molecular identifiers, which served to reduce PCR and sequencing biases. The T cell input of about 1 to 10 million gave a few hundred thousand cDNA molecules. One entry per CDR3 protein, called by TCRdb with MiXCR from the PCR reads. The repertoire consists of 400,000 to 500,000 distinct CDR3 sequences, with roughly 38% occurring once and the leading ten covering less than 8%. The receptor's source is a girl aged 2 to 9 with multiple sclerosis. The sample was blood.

CDR3 DNA sequence: TGCAGCGTTGAAGATGGGGGGCTCGGTCAGCCCCAGCATTTT. It encodes CSVEDGGLGQPQHF. The chain combines TRBV29-1 with TRBJ1-5, with a weak D call TRBD1 (6 bases). V lost 0 bases to trimming and J lost 6 bases, with 12 bases between them. The CDR3 consists of 14 residues. Germline values: CDR1 SQVTM, CDR2 ANQGSEA.